The entry below describes one TCR beta chain. What it binds is unknown. Running of the v3.0 immunoSEQ assay took place at survey level. Libraries were prepared by immunoSEQ multiplex PCR; TCRdb keeps only in-frame clonotypes and omits some of them. The sample carries just under 40,000 clones, approximately 86% recorded once. This entry comes from a study of long-term antiretroviral therapy in people with HIV. Study observations and caveats: The study found that diversity rose after ART but stayed below transplant donor controls. Possibly under older ART regimens, blood was drawn between the mid-2000s and the late 2010s. Narrower CDR3 length ranges marked HIV repertoires relative to controls.

The germline V gene encodes CDR1 MGHDK and CDR2 SYGVNS. This CDR3 has 13 amino acids. The germline V and J ends were trimmed by 8 bases and 6 bases, with 14 bases remaining between them. The samples comprised roughly 0.9-10 million cryopreserved PBMC ahead of DNA extraction. The sample in question was unsorted PBMCs, obtained just before starting antiretroviral therapy. V is TRBV25-1 and J is TRBJ2-1; D ambiguous. This receptor was identified in a woman aged 18 to 35 with HIV. The CDR3 loop reads CASAVGSRNEQFF. The CDR3 region has the DNA TGTGCCAGCGCTGTGGGTAGTCGCAATGAGCAGTTCTTC.